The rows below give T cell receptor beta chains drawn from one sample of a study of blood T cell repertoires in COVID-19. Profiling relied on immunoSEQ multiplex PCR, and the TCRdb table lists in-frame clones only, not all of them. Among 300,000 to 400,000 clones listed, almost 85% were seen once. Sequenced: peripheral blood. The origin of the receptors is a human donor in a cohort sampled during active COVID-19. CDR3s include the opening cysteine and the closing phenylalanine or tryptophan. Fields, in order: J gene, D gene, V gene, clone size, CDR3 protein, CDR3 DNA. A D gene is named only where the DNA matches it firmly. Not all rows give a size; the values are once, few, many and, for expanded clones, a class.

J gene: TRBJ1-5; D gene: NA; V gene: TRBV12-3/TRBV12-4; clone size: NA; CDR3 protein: CASSLRGDQPQHF; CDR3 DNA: TGTGCCAGCAGTTTAAGGGGCGATCAGCCCCAGCATTTT
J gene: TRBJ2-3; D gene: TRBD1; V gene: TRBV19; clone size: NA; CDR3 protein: CASSTTGQRDTQYF; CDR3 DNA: TGTGCCAGTAGTACGACAGGGCAGCGGGATACGCAGTATTTT
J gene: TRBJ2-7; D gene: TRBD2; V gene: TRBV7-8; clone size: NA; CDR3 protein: CASSLGLAYEQYF; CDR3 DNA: TGTGCCAGCAGCTTAGGACTAGCTTACGAGCAGTACTTC
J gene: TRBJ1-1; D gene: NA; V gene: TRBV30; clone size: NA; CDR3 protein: CAWAHGQGFTEAFF; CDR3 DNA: TGTGCCTGGGCCCACGGTCAGGGGTTTACTGAAGCTTTCTTT
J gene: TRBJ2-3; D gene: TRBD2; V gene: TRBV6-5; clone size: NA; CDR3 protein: CASSYSAGGPDTQYF; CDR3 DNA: TGTGCCAGCAGTTACTCAGCGGGGGGGCCAGATACGCAGTATTTT
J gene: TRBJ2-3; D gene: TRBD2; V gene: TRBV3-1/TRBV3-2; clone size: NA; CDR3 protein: CASSRTSGPTDTQYF; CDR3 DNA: TGTGCCAGCAGTCGAACTAGCGGACCCACAGATACGCAGTATTTT
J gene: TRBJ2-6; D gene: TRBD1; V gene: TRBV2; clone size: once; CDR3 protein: CASSPWQGADGANVLTF; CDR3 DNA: TGTGCCAGCAGCCCGTGGCAGGGGGCGGATGGGGCCAACGTCCTGACTTTC
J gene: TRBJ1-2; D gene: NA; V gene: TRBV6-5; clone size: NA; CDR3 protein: CASSQVTGNYGYTF; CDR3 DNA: TGTGCCAGCAGCCAGGTGACAGGCAACTATGGCTACACCTTC
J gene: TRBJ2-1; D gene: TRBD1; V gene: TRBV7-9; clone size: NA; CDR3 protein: CASSPGTGRSYNEQFF; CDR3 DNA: TGTGCCAGCAGCCCGGGGACAGGGAGGAGCTACAATGAGCAGTTCTTC
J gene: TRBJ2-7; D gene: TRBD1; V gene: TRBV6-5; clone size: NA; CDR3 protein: CASEGQTFYEQYF; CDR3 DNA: TGTGCCAGCGAGGGACAGACCTTCTACGAGCAGTACTTC
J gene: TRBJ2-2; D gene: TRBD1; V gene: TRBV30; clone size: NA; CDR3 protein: CAWRKQNRGREVLSTGELFF; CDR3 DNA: TGTGCCTGGAGAAAACAAAACAGGGGGCGTGAGGTTCTTAGCACCGGGGAGCTGTTTTTT
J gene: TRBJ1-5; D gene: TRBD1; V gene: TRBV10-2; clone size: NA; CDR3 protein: CASASGQGNQPQHF; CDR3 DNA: TGCGCCAGCGCTTCGGGACAGGGGAATCAGCCCCAGCATTTT
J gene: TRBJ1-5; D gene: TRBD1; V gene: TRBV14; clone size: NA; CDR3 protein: CASSAQGTDQPQHF; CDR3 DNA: TGTGCCAGCAGCGCACAGGGGACGGATCAGCCCCAGCATTTT
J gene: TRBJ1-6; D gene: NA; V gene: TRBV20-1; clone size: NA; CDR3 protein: CSASSSDLRNSPLHF; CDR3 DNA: TGCAGTGCTAGTAGCTCTGACTTGAGGAATTCACCCCTCCACTTT
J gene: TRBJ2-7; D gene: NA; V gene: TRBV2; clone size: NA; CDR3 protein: CASSEANRDTKISYEQYF; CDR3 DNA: TGTGCCAGCAGTGAAGCGAATCGGGACACTAAAATTTCCTACGAGCAGTACTTC
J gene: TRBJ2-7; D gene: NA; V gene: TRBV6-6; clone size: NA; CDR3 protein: CASSPGADYEQYF; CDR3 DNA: TGTGCCAGCAGCCCTGGAGCGGACTACGAGCAGTACTTC
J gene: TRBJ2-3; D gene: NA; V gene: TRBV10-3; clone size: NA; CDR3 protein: CATLPRETDTQYF; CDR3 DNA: TGTGCCACCCTACCTCGGGAAACAGATACGCAGTATTTT
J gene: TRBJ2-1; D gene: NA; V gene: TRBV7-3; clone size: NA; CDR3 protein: CASSPDSLNNEQFF; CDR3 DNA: TGTGCCAGCAGCCCCGACAGTTTGAACAATGAGCAGTTCTTC
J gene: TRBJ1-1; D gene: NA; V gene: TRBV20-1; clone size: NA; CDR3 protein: CSASYSGTENTEAFF; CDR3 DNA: TGCAGTGCTAGTTACTCGGGTACGGAGAACACTGAAGCTTTCTTT
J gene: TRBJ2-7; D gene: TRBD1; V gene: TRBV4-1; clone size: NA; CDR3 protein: CASSSTYSDRGLYEQYF; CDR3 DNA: TGCGCCAGCAGCTCTACCTATTCGGACAGGGGGCTATACGAGCAGTACTTC
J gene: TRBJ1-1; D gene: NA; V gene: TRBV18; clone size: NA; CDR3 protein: CASSPSTNTEAFF; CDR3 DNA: TGTGCCAGCTCACCGAGTACGAACACTGAAGCTTTCTTT
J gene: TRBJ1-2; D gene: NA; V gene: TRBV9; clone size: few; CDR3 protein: CASSVSENYGYTF; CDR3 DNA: TGTGCCAGCAGCGTATCAGAAAACTATGGCTACACCTTC
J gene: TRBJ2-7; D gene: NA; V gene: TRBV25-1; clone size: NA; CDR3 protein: CASTPKDSYEQYF; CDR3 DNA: TGTGCCAGCACCCCCAAGGACAGCTACGAGCAGTACTTC
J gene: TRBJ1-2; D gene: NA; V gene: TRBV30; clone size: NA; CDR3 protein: CAWSVKGNYGYTF; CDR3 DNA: TGTGCCTGGAGTGTGAAGGGGAACTATGGCTACACCTTC
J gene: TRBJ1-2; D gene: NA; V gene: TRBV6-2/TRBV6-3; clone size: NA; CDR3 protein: CASSYSVVSHGYTF; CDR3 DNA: TGTGCCAGCAGTTACTCGGTCGTGAGCCATGGCTACACCTTC
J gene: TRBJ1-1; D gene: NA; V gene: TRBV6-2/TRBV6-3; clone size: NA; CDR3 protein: CASSSVMNTEAFF; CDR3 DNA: TGTGCCAGCAGTTCGGTCATGAACACTGAAGCTTTCTTT
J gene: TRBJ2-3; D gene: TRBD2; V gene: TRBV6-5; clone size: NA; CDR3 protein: CASSYKRGPTDTQYF; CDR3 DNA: TGTGCCAGCAGTTACAAGCGGGGGCCCACAGATACGCAGTATTTT
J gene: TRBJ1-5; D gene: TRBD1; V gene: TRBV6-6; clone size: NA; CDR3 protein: CASSPPPGQGDQPQHF; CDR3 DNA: TGTGCCAGCAGTCCCCCTCCGGGACAGGGAGATCAGCCCCAGCATTTT
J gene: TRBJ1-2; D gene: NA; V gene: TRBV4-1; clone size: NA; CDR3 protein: CASSQGRQNPLYGYTF; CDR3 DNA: TGCGCCAGCAGCCAAGGGAGACAGAACCCTCTCTATGGCTACACCTTC
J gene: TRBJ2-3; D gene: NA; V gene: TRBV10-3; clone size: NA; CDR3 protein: CAISRTGDTQYF; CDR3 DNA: TGTGCCATCAGTAGGACTGGAGATACGCAGTATTTT
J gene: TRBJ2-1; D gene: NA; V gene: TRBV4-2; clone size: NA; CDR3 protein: CASSQAPGGSYNEQFF; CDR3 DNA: TGTGCCAGCAGCCAGGCTCCCGGGGGCTCCTACAATGAGCAGTTCTTC
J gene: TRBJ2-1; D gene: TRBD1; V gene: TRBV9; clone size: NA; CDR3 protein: CASSVGQNNNEQFF; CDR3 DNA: TGTGCCAGCAGCGTGGGACAGAATAACAATGAGCAGTTCTTC
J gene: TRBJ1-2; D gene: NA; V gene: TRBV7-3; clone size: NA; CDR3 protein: CASSLTLAVYYGYTF; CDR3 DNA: TGTGCCAGCAGCTTAACGTTGGCAGTTTACTATGGCTACACCTTC
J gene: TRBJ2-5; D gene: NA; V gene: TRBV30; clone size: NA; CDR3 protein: CAWNLFPGRETQYF; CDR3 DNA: TGTGCCTGGAACTTATTCCCAGGTAGAGAGACCCAGTACTTC
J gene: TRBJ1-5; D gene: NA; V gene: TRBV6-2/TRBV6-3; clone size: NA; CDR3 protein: CASSYRDIQPQHF; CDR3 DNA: TGTGCCAGCAGTTACCGGGACATTCAGCCCCAGCATTTT
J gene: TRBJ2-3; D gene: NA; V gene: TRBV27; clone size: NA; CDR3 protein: CASSLVRGAWTDTQYF; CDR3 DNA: TGTGCCAGCAGTTTAGTCCGGGGGGCTTGGACAGATACGCAGTATTTT
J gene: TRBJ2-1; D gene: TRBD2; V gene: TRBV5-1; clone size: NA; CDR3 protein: CASSLSALAGNNEQFF; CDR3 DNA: TGCGCCAGCAGCTTGTCCGCCTTAGCGGGGAACAATGAGCAGTTCTTC
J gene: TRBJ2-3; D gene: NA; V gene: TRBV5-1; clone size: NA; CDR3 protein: CASRGGLTDTQYF; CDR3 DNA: TGCGCCAGCAGGGGGGGACTCACAGATACGCAGTATTTT
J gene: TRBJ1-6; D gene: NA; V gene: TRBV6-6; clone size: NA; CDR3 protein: CASDYNTGLNSPLHF; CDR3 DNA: TGTGCCAGCGACTATAATACAGGGTTAAATTCACCCCTCCACTTT